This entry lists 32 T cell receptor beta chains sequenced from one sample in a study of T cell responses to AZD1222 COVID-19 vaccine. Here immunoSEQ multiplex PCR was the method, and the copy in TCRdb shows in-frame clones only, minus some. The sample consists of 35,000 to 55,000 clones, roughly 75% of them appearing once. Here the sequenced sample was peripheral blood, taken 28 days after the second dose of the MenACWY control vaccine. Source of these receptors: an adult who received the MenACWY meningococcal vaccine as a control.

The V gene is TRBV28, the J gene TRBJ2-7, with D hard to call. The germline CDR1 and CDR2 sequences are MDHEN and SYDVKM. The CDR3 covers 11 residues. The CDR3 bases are TGTGCTATTACGGATTTGGGTGAGCAGTACTTC. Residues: CAITDLGEQYF.

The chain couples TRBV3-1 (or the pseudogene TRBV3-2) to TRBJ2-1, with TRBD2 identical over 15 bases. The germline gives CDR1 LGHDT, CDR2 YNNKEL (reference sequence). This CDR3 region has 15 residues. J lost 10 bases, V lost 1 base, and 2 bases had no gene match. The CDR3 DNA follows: TGTGCCAGCAGCCAAGCGGGACTAGCGGGGGGCGAGCAGTTCTTC. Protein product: CASSQAGLAGGEQFF.

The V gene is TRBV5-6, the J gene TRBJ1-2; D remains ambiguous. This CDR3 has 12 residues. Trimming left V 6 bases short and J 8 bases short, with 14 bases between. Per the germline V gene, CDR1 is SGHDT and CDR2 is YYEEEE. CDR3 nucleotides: TGTGCCAGCAACCCCGGCTCCGGGGGCTACACCTTC. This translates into CASNPGSGGYTF.

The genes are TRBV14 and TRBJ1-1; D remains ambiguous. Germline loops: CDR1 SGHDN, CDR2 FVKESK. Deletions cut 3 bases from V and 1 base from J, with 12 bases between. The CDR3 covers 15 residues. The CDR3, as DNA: TGTGCCAGCAGCCACCTCGGTCTGGGGAACACTGAAGCTTTCTTT. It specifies CASSHLGLGNTEAFF.

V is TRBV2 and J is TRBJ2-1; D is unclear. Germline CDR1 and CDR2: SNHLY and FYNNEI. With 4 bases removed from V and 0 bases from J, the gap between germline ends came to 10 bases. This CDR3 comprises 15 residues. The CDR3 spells CASSARSDSYNEQFF. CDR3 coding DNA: TGTGCCAGCAGTGCTAGATCAGACTCCTACAATGAGCAGTTCTTC. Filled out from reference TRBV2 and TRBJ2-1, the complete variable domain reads EPEVTQTPSHQVTQMGQEVILRCVPISNHLYFYWYRQILGQKVEFLVSFYNNEISEKSEIFDDQFSVERPDGSNFTLKIRSTKLEDSAMYFCASSARSDSYNEQFFGPGTRLTVL.

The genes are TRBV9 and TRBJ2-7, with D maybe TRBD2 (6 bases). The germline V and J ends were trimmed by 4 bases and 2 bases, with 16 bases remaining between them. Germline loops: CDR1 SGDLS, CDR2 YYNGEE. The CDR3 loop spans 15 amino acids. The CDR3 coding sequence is TGTGCCAGCAGCCCTCGTCCGGGGGAAACCTACGAGCAGTACTTC. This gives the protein CASSPRPGETYEQYF.

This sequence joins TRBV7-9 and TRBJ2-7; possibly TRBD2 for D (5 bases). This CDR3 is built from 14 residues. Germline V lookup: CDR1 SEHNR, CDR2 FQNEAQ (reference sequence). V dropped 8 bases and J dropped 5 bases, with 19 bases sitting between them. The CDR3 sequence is CASSLGASPHEQYV. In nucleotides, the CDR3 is TGTGCCAGCTCCCTGGGAGCTAGCCCCCACGAGCAGTACGTC.

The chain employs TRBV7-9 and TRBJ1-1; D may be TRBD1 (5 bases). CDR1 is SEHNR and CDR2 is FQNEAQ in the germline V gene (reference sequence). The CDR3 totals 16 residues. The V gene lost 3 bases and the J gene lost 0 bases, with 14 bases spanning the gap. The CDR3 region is CASSLGGLTMNTEAFF. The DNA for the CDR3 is TGTGCCAGCAGCTTGGGGGGGTTGACAATGAACACTGAAGCTTTCTTT.

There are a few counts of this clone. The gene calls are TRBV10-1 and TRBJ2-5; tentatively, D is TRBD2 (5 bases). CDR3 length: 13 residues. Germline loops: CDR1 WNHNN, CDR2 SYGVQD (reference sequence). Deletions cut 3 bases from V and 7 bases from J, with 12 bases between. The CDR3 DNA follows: TGCGCCAGCAGTGAACTGCGAGGAGGGACCCAGTACTTC. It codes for CASSELRGGTQYF.

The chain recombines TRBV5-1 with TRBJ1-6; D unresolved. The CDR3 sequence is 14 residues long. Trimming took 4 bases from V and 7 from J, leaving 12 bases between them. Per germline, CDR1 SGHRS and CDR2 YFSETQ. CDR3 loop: CASSPMGANSPLHF. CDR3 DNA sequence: TGCGCCAGCAGCCCTATGGGAGCGAATTCACCCCTCCACTTT.

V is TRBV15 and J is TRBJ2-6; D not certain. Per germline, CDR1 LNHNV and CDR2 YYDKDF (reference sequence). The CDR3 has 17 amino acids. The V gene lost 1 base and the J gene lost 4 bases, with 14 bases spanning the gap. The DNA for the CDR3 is TGTGCCACCAGCAGAGGTGGGTTAACCCCAGGGGCCAACGTCCTGACTTTC. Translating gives CATSRGGLTPGANVLTF.

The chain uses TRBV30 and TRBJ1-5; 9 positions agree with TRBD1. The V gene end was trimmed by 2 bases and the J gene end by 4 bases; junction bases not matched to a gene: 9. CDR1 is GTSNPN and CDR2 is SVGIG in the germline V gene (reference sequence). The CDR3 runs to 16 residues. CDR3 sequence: CAWSPVGDRENQPQHF. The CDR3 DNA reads TGTGCCTGGAGTCCAGTGGGGGACAGGGAAAATCAGCCCCAGCATTTT. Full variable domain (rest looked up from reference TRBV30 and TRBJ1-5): SQTIHQWPATLVQPVGSPLSLECTVEGTSNPNLYWYRQAAGRGLQLLFYSVGIGQISSEVPQNLSASRPQDRQFILSSKKLLLSDSGFYLCAWSPVGDRENQPQHFGDGTRLSIL.

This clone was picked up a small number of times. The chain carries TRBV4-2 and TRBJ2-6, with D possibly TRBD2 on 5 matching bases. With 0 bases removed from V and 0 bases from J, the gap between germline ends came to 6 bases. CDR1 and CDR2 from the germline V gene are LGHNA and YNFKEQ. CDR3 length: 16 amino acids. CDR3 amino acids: CASSQERDSGANVLTF. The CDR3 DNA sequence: TGTGCCAGCAGCCAAGAGAGGGACTCTGGGGCCAACGTCCTGACTTTC.

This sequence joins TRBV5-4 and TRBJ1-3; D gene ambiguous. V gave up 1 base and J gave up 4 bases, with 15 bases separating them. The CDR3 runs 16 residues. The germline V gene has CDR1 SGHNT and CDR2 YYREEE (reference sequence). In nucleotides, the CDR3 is TGTGCCAGCAGCTTGCAGGCAGTCGGAGCGGGAAACACCATATATTTT. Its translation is CASSLQAVGAGNTIYF. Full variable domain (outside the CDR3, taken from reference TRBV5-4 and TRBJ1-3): ETGVTQSPTHLIKTRGQQVTLRCSSQSGHNTVSWYQQALGQGPQFIFQYYREEENGRGNFPPRFSGLQFPNYSSELNVNALELDDSALYLCASSLQAVGAGNTIYFGEGSWLTVV.

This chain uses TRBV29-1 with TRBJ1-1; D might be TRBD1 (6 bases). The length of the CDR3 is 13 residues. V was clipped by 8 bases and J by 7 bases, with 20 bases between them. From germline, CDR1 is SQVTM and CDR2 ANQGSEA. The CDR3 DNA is TGCAGCACCCGGGGGGGCGAACGACTTGAAGCTTTCTTT. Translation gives CSTRGGERLEAFF.

CDR3 residues: CASSMSSVAFF. The CDR3 coding sequence is TGTGCCAGTAGTATGAGTTCAGTCGCTTTCTTT. This rearrangement joins TRBV19 to TRBJ1-1; D ambiguous. The CDR3 has 11 amino acids. Trimming pared 3 bases from V and 11 bases from J, leaving 10 bases between. Germline CDR1 LNHDA, CDR2 SQIVND (reference sequence).

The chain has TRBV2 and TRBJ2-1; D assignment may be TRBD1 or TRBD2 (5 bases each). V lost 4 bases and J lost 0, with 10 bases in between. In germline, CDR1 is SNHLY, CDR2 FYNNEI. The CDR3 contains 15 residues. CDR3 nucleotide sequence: TGTGCCAGCAGTGGGGACCATAGCTCCTACAATGAGCAGTTCTTC. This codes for CASSGDHSSYNEQFF.

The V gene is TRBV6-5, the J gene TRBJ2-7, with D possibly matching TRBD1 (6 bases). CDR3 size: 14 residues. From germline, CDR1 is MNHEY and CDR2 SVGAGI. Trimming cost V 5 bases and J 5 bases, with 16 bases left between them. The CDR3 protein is CASSRGYPGHEQYF. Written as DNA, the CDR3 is TGTGCCAGCAGTAGGGGGTATCCGGGTCACGAGCAGTACTTC.

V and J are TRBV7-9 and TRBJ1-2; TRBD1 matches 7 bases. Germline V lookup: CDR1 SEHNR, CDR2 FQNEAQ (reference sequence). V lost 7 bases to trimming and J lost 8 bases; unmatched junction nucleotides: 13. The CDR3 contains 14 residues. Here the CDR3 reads CASNLDRAGKGYTF. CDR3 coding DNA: TGTGCCAGCAACCTCGACAGGGCTGGGAAAGGCTACACCTTC.

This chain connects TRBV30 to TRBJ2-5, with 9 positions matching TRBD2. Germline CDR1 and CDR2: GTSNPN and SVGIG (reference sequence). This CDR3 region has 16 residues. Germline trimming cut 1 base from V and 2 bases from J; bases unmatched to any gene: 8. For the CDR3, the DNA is TGTGCCTGGAGTGCAAGGACTAGCGCGCGGCAAGAGACCCAGTACTTC. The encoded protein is CAWSARTSARQETQYF.

The CDR3 sequence is CASSPGGNTIYF. CDR3 coding DNA: TGTGCCAGCAGCCCCGGGGGAAACACCATATATTTT. The rearrangement uses TRBV28 and TRBJ1-3, with D hard to call. This CDR3 has 12 residues. CDR1 is MDHEN, CDR2 SYDVKM, per germline. V gave up 6 bases and J gave up 4 bases, with 7 bases separating them.

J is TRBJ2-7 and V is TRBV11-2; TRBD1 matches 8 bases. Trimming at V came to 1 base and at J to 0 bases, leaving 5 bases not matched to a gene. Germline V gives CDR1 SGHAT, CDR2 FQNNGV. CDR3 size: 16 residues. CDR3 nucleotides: TGTGCCAGCAGCTTAGCACCGGGACAGGCCTCCTACGAGCAGTACTTC. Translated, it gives CASSLAPGQASYEQYF.

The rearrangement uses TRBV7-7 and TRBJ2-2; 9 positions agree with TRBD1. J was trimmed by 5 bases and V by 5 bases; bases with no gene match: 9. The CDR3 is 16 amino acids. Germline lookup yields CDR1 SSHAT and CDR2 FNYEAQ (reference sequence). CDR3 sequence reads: CASSPAGTGRTGELFF. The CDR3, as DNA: TGTGCCAGCAGCCCGGCCGGGACAGGGAGGACCGGGGAGCTGTTTTTT.

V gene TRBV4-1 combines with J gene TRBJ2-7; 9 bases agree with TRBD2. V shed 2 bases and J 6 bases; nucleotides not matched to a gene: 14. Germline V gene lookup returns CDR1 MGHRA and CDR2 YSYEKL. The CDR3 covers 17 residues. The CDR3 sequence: CASSQRVAGEFPLEQYF. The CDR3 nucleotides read TGCGCCAGCAGCCAAAGGGTAGCGGGAGAATTTCCCCTCGAGCAGTACTTC.

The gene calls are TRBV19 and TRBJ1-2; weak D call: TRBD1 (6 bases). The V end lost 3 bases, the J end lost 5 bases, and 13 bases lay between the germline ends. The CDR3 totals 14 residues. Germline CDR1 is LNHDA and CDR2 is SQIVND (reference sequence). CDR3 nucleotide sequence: TGTGCCAGTAGTATTCCGCGGACAGTTTATGGCTACACCTTC. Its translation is CASSIPRTVYGYTF.

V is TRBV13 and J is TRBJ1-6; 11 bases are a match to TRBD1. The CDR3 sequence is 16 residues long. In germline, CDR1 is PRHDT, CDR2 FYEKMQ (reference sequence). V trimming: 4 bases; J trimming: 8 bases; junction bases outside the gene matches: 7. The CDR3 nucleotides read TGTGCCAGCAGCTCTCCGGGACAGGGGGGGTATTCACCCCTCCACTTT. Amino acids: CASSSPGQGGYSPLHF.

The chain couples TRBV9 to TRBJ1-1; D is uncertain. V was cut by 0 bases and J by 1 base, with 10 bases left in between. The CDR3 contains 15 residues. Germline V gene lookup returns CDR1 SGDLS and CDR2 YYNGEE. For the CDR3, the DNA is TGTGCCAGCAGCGTAGGGGCCAGCGCGAACACTGAAGCTTTCTTT. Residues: CASSVGASANTEAFF.

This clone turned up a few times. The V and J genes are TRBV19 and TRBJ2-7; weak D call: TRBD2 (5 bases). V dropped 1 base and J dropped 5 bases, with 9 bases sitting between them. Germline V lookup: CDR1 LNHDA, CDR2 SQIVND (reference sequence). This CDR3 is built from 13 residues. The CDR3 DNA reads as TGTGCCAGTAGTATAGCCGGGATCAACGAGCAGTACTTC. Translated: CASSIAGINEQYF.

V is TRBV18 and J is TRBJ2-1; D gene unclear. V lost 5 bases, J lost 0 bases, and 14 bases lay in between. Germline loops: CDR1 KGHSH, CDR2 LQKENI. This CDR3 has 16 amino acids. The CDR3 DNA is TGTGCCAGCTCAAAGGCGCGGACCAGCTCCTACAATGAGCAGTTCTTC. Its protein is CASSKARTSSYNEQFF.

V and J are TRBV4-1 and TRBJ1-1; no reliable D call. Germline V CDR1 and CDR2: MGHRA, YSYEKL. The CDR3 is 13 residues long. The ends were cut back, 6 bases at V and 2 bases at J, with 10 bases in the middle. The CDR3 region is CASRVGSNTEAFF. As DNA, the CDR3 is TGCGCCAGCAGGGTCGGCAGTAACACTGAAGCTTTCTTT.

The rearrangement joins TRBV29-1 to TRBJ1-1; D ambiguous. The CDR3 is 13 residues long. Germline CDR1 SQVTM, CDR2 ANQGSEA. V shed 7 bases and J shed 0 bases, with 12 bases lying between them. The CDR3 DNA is TGCAGCGCCGGACGAGGACTGAACACTGAAGCTTTCTTT. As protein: CSAGRGLNTEAFF.

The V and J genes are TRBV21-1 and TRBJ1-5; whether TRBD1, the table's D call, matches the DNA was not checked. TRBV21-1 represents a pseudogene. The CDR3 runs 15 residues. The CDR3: CASSAGTGIHQPQHF. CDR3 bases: TGTGCCAGCAGCGCCGGGACAGGGATCCATCAGCCCCAGCATTTT.